This T cell receptor beta chain was obtained from a study of PD-1 blockade in classical Hodgkin lymphoma. Sequencing used immunoSEQ multiplex PCR; TCRdb keeps in-frame clones, though not all of them. The data hold roughly 28,000 clones, with 78% observed a single time. This clone appeared a single time. The germline V gene has CDR1 SGHVS and CDR2 FQNEAQ. V lost 5 bases to trimming and J lost 3 bases, with 16 bases between them. This CDR3 is built from 15 residues. Every one of the patients relapsed after autologous stem cell transplantation (brentuximab vedotin exposure was variable). The chain has TRBV7-8 and TRBJ1-1, with D perhaps matching TRBD1 (6 bases). This TCR was recovered from a human donor with classical Hodgkin lymphoma. This sample comprised peripheral blood mononuclear cells (PBMCs), obtained before the second cycle of nivolumab. DNA of the CDR3: TGTGCCAGCAGCCTGGTCGGACAGACCTACACTGAAGCTTTCTTT. Residues: CASSLVGQTYTEAFF.